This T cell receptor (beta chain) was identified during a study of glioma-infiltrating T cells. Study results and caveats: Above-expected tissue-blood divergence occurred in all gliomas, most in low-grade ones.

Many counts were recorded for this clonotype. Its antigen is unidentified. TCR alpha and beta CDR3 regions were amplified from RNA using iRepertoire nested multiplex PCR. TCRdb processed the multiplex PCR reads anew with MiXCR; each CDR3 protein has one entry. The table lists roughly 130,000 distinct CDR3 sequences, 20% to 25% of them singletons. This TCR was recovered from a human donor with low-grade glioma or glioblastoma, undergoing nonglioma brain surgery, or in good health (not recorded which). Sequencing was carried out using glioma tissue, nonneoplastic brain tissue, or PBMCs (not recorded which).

In DNA form, the CDR3 reads TGTGCCAGCAGTGCCGGGGCCCAAGAGACCCAGTACTTC. It codes for CASSAGAQETQYF. The chain has TRBV6-1 and TRBJ2-5; D may match TRBD1 or TRBD2 (5 bases each). The CDR3 covers 13 residues. CDR1 and CDR2 (germline): MNHNS, SASEGT. The V end lost 4 bases, the J end lost 1 base, and 7 bases lay between the germline ends.